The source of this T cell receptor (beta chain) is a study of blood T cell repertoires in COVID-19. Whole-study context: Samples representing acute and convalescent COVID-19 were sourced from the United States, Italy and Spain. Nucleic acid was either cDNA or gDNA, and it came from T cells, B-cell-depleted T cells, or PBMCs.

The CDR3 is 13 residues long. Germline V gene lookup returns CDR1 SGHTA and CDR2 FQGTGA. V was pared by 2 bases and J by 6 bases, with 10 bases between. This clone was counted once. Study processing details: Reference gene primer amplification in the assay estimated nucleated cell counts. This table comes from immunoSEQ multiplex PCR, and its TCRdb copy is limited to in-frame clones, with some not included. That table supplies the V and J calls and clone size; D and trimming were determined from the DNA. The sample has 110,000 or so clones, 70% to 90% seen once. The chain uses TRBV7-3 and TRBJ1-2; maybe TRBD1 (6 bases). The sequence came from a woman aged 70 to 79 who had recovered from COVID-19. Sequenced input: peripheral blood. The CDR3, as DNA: TGTGCCAGCAGCTTATCAGGGGTTAATGGCTACACCTTC. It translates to CASSLSGVNGYTF.